The 2 T cell receptor beta chains below all came from one sample that was sequenced in a study of T cell responses to AZD1222 COVID-19 vaccine. Sequenced by immunoSEQ multiplex PCR; TCRdb stores in-frame clones only, minus some. The profile shows 100,000 to 130,000 clones, 87% of them singletons. The specimen was peripheral blood, collected 28 days after the second AZD1222 dose. The origin of the receptors is an adult who received the AZD1222 COVID-19 vaccine.

For the CDR3, the DNA is TGTGCCAGCAGTTACATTAGGACGGATGGCTACACCTTC. Amino acid sequence: CASSYIRTDGYTF. The rearrangement joins TRBV12-3 or TRBV12-4 to TRBJ1-2, with D unresolved. The V end was cut by 4 bases, the J end by 6 bases, with 12 bases between. The CDR3 is made up of 13 amino acids.

This chain connects TRBV4-1 to TRBJ2-7; 9 bases map to TRBD1. The trim removed 1 base at V and 1 base at J, leaving 2 bases unmatched. The germline V gene has CDR1 MGHRA and CDR2 YSYEKL. The CDR3 extends over 15 amino acids. DNA for the CDR3: TGCGCCAGCAGCCAAGGGGACAGGGAGTCCTACGAGCAGTACTTC. This gives the protein CASSQGDRESYEQYF.